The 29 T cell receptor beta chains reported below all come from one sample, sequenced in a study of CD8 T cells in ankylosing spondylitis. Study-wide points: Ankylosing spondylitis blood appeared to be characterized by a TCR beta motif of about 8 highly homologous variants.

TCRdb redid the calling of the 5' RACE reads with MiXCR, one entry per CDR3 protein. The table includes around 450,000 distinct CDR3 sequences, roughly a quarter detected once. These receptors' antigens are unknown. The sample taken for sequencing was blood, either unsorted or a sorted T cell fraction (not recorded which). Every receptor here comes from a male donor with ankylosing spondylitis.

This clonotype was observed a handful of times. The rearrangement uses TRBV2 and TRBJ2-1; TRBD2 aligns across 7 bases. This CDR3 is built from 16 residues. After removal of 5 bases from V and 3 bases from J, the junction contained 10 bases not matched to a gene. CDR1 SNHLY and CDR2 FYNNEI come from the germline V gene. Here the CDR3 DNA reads TGTGCCAGCAGTCCCGGGGAGGGAAGGGTCTACAATGAGCAGTTCTTC. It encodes CASSPGEGRVYNEQFF.

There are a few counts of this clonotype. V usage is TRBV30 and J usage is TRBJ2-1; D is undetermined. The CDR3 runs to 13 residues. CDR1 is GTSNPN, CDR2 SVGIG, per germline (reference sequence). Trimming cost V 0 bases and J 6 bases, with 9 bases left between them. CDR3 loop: CAWSVGLTNEQFF. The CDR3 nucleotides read TGTGCCTGGAGTGTAGGGTTGACCAATGAGCAGTTCTTC.

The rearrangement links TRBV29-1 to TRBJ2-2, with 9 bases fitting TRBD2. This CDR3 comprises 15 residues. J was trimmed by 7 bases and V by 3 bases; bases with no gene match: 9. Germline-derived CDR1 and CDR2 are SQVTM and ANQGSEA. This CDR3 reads CSVEGAGGPSGELFF. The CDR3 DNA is TGCAGCGTTGAGGGTGCGGGAGGGCCAAGCGGGGAGCTGTTTTTT.

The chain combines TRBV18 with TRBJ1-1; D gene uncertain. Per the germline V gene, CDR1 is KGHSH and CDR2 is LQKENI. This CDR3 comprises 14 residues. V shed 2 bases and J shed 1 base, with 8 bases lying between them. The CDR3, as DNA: TGTGCCAGCTCACCAATACAGCAGAACACTGAAGCTTTCTTT. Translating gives CASSPIQQNTEAFF.

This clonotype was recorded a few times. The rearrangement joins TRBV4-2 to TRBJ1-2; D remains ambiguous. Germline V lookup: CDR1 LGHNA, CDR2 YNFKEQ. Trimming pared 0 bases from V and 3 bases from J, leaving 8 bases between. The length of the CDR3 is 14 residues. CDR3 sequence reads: CASSQDLTYYGYTF. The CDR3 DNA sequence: TGTGCCAGCAGCCAAGATCTGACGTACTATGGCTACACCTTC.

The CDR3 bases are TGTGCCAGCAGCCCCCCACAGGGGGGTGGAAACACCATATATTTT. This codes for CASSPPQGGGNTIYF. V gene TRBV7-2 combines with J gene TRBJ1-3; 8 positions match TRBD1. V was clipped by 5 bases and J by 3 bases; unmatched bases: 6. Germline V CDR1 and CDR2: SGHTA, FQGNSA. This CDR3 is 15 amino acids long.

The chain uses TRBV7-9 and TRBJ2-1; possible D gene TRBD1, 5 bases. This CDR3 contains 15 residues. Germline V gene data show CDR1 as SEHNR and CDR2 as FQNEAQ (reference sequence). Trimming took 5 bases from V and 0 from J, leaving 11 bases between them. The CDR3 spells CASSPAGNSYNEQFF. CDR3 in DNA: TGTGCCAGCAGCCCCGCAGGGAACTCCTACAATGAGCAGTTCTTC.

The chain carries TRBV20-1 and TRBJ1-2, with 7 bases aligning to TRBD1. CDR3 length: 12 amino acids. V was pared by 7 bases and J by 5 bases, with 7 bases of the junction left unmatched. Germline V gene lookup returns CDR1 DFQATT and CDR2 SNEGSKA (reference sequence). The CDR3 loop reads CSVEGAGYGYTF. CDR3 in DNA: TGCAGTGTAGAGGGGGCAGGATATGGCTACACCTTC.

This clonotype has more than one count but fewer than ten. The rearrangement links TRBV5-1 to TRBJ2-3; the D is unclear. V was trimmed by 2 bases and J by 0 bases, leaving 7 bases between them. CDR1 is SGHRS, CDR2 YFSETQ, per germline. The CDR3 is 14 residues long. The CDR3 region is CASSLEPSTDTQYF. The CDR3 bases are TGCGCCAGCAGCTTAGAGCCTAGCACAGATACGCAGTATTTT.

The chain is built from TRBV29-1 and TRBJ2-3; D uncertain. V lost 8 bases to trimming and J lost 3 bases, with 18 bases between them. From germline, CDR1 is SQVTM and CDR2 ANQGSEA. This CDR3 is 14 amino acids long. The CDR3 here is CSSRASLLTDTQYF. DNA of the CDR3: TGCAGCTCAAGGGCTTCATTATTAACAGATACGCAGTATTTT.

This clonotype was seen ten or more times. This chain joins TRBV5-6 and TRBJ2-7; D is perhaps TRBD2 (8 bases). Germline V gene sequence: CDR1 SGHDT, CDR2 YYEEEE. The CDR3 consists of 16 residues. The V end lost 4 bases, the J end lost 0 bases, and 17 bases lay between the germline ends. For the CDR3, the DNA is TGTGCCAGCAGCCATTTGACAGGGACTAGCTCCTACGAGCAGTACTTC. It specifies CASSHLTGTSSYEQYF.

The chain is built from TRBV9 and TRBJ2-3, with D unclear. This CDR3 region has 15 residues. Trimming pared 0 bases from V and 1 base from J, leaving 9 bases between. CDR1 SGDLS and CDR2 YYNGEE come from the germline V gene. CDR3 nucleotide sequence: TGTGCCAGCAGCGTAGGGTCCTGGGGCACAGATACGCAGTATTTT. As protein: CASSVGSWGTDTQYF.

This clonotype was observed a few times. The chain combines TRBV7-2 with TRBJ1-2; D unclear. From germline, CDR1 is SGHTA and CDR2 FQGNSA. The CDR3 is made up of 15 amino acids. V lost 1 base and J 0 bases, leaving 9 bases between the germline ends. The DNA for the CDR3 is TGTGCCAGCAGCTTAGACCCCGCCGCTAACTATGGCTACACCTTC. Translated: CASSLDPAANYGYTF.

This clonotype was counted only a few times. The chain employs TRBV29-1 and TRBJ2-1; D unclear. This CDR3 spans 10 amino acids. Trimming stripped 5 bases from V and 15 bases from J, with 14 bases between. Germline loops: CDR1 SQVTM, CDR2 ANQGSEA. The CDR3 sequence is CSVNSLPPFF. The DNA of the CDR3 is TGCAGCGTTAACTCCTTACCCCCGTTCTTC.

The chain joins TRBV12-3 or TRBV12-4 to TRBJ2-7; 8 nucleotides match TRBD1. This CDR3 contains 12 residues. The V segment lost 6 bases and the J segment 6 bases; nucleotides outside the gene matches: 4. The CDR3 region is CASRTGESEQYF. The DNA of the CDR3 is TGTGCCAGCAGGACAGGGGAATCCGAGCAGTACTTC.

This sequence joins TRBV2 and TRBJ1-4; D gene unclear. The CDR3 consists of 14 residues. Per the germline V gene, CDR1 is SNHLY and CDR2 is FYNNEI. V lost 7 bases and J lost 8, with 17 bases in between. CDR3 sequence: CASNLGLTREKLFF. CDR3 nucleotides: TGTGCCAGCAACCTTGGACTGACTAGAGAAAAACTGTTTTTT.

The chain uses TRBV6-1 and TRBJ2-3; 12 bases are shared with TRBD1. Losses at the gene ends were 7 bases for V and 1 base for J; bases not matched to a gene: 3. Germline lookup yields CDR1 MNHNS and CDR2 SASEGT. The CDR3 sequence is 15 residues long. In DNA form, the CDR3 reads TGTGCCAGCATCGGGACAGGGGGCCGCACAGATACGCAGTATTTT. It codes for CASIGTGGRTDTQYF.

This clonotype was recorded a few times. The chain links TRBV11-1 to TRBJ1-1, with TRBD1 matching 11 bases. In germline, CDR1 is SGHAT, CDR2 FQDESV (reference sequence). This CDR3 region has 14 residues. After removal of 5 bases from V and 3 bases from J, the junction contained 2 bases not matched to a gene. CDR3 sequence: CASSKGQGDTEAFF. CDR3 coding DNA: TGTGCCAGCAGCAAGGGACAGGGGGACACTGAAGCTTTCTTT.

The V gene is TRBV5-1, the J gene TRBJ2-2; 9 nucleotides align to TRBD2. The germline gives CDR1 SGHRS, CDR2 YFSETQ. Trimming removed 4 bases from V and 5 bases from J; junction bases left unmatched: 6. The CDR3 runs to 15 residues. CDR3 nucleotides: TGCGCCAGCAGCGCCCCAGCGGGAGGTACCGGGGAGCTGTTTTTT. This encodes CASSAPAGGTGELFF.

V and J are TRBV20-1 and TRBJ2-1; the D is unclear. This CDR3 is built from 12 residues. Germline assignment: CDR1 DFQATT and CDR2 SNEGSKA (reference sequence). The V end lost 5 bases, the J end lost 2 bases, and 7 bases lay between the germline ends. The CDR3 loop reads CSAFLPYNEQFF. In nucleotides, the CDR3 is TGCAGTGCTTTTCTCCCCTACAATGAGCAGTTCTTC.

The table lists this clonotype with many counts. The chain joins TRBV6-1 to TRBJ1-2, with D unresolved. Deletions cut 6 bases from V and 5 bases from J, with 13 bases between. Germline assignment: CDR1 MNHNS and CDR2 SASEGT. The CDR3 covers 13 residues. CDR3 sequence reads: CASSRAGNYGYTF. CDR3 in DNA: TGTGCCAGCAGCCGGGCGGGGAATTATGGCTACACCTTC.

Here the CDR3 reads CASRAATGQDTQYF. The CDR3 nucleotides read TGTGCCAGTCGAGCGGCGACGGGTCAGGATACGCAGTATTTT. V gene TRBV3-1 combines with J gene TRBJ2-3, with D possibly being TRBD2 (5 bases). CDR3 size: 14 residues. V shed 9 bases and J shed 6 bases, with 19 bases lying between them. In germline, CDR1 is LGHDT, CDR2 YNNKEL (reference sequence).

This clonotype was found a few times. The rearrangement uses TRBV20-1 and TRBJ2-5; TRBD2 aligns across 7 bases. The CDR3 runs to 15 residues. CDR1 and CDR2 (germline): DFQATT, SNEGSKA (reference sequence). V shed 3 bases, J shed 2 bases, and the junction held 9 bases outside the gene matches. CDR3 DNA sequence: TGCAGTGCTAGTGACGGCGGGAGCGGGCAAGAGACCCAGTACTTC. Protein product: CSASDGGSGQETQYF.

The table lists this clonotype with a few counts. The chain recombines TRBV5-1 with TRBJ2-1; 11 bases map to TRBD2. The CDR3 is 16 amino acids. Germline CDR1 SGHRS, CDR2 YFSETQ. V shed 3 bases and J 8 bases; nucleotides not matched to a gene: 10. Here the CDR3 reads CASSSGLAGAPHEQFF. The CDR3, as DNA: TGCGCCAGCAGCTCAGGACTAGCGGGCGCTCCACATGAGCAGTTCTTC.

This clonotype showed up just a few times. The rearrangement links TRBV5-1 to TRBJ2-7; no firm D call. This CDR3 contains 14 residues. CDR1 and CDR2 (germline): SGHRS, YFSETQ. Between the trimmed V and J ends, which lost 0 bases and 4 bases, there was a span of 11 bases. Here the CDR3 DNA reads TGCGCCAGCAGCTTGGTGATCGGATCTTACGAGCAGTACTTC. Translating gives CASSLVIGSYEQYF.

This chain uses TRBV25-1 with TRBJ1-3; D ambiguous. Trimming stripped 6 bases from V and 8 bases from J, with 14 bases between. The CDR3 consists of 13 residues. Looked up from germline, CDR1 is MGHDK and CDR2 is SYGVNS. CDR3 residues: CASRDSGGDTIYF. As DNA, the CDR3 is TGTGCCAGCAGGGACTCCGGAGGCGACACCATATATTTT. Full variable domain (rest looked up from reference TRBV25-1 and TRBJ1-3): EADIYQTPRYLVIGTGKKITLECSQTMGHDKMYWYQQDPGMELHLIHYSYGVNSTEKGDLSSESTVSRIRTEHFPLTLESARPSHTSQYLCASRDSGGDTIYFGEGSWLTVV.

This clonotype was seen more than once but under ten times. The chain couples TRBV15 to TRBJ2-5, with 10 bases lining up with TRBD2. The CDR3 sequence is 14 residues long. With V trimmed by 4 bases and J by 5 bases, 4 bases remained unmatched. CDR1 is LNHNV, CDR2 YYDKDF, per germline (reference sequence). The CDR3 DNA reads TGTGCCACCAGCAACCTAGCGGGAGACGAGACCCAGTACTTC. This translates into CATSNLAGDETQYF.

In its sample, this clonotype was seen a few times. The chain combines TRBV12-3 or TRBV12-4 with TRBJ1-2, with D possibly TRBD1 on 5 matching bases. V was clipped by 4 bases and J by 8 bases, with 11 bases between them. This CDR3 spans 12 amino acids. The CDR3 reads CASSSGLRGYTF. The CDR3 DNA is TGTGCCAGCAGTTCAGGGTTGCGGGGCTACACCTTC.

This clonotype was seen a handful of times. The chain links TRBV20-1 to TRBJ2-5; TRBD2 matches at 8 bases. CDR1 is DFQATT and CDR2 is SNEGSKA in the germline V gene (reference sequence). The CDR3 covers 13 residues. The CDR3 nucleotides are TGCAGCGTACCAATCAGGACTAGCGAGACCCAGTACTTC. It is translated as CSVPIRTSETQYF.